This entry is about one T cell receptor (beta chain). Its antigen is as yet unknown. The table came from immunoSEQ multiplex PCR; TCRdb's copy has only in-frame clones and leaves some out. In the table there are more than 110,000 clones, about nine tenths of which are singletons. This entry is derived from a study of T cell responses to AZD1222 COVID-19 vaccine. Study observations and caveats: In the spike-specific TCR repertoire, nearly half reportedly target unmutated variant regions. Baseline testing showed seropositivity in only a handful of AZD1222 recipients. Clonal diversity was possibly underestimated, and the donors were mostly white British, with more females. Spike-specific TCR breadth and depth both grew after two AZD1222 doses.

Per germline, CDR1 SGHDT and CDR2 YYEEEE. CDR3 length equals 13 residues. V dropped 4 bases and J dropped 9 bases, with 14 bases sitting between them. This sequence originates from an adult in good health. The V call is TRBV5-6, the J call TRBJ2-4; D possibly corresponds to TRBD2 (6 bases). The sequenced sample was peripheral blood, obtained on day 0 of AZD1222 vaccination. In nucleotides, the CDR3 is TGTGCCAGCAGCCTGACTAGTCTTAGCATTCAGTACTTC. Its translation is CASSLTSLSIQYF.